Described below is a single T cell receptor beta chain sequence and its context. The ends were cut back, 1 base at V and 8 bases at J, with 10 bases in the middle. The CDR3 runs to 13 residues. Germline V gene data show CDR1 as SGHNT and CDR2 as YYREEE (reference sequence). This sample is drawn from a study of CD8 T cells in Susac syndrome. Reverse transcription of about 0.5 to 1 ug RNA used random hexamers. TCRdb redid the calling of the immunoSEQ multiplex PCR reads with MiXCR, one entry per CDR3 protein. Altogether 200,000 or so distinct CDR3 sequences are present, roughly 90% being singletons, with the ten largest covering around 0.13%.

This sequence originates from a human donor with multiple sclerosis. This chain uses TRBV5-4 with TRBJ2-1; D gene ambiguous. The sequencing sample was made of CD8+ T cells from PBMCs. The CDR3 nucleotides read TGTGCCAGCAGCTTGACGGGCCGGGATGAGCAGTTCTTC. Translated: CASSLTGRDEQFF.